This T cell receptor (beta chain) was sequenced during a study of blood T cell repertoires in COVID-19 (dated by TCRdb to the early 2020s). A note on the overall study: Samples from collaborators originated in the United States, Italy and Spain and spanned both the acute and convalescent phases of COVID-19. HLA class I and class II types, where available, came from metadata supplied by the sample provider rather than from assay-based typing. Samples came from the ongoing ImmuneRACE study (first 160 participants) plus 1,254 subjects from 6 global collaborators. Nearly every sample came with metadata listing a de-identified subject ID, COVID-19 status, age in years and sex. Subjects who had been exposed to COVID-19, were actively infected with it, or had recovered from it provided the deeply sampled blood TCRbeta repertoires that made up the dataset. The repertoires were released in a freely available public database meant as a resource for research on the immune response to SARS-CoV-2. The prospective study material was composed of cDNA or gDNA derived from T cells, B-cell-depleted T cells, or PBMCs. The study at large found these results: How much clinical and demographic metadata was included differed by source and by participant, and the metadata was provided uncurated.

At one collaborating source in Seattle, patients were enrolled during active infection and were followed longitudinally through the course of disease. Each collaborating institution followed its own protocols to collect whole blood in K2EDTA tubes. For TCRbeta analysis, collaborators shipped samples as frozen whole blood, isolated PBMCs, or DNA extracted from either of those sample types. TCRbeta CDR3 regions were amplified from genomic DNA by means of the immunoSEQ Assay, a bias-controlled multiplex PCR. Under the source paper's analysis protocol: Within the assay, amplification of reference gene primers was used to estimate how many nucleated cells each sample contained. To quantify the absolute abundance of each unique TCRbeta CDR3 rearrangement, sequence reads were collapsed and filtered. For each sample, productive Simpson clonality was calculated as the square root of Simpson's diversity index across productive rearrangements. In its TCRdb copy, this immuneACCESS table keeps in-frame sequences only and misses some clones. Where compared with another copy, unresolved V genes explain less than half of these, and the others have no known cause. V and J calls plus clone size are reproduced from that table; the DNA served to infer D and trimming. The sample yields 290,000 or so clones; roughly 92% were counted once. The ten largest account for around 2.2% of the sample.

A word on this clone: Its antigen specificity is not known. Within one base of it there is no much larger clone, and no base qualities were kept.

The sample consisted of peripheral blood. This sequence originates from a woman aged 25-40 years with COVID-19, enrolled during active disease.

The DNA reads TGTGCCAGCAGCTCGGGGTACAATGAGCAGTTCTTC. Its product reads: CASSSGYNEQFF. The chain is assembled from TRBV7-9 and TRBJ2-1; TRBD2 is a weak D gene call, 5 bases matching. The germline V gene encodes CDR1 SEHNR and CDR2 FQNEAQ (reference sequence). The CDR3 starts with the cysteine, ends with the phenylalanine, and has 12 residues. Left in the record is the CDR3 DNA by itself, 36 bases read in frame from the first base. The junction carries 5 bases between V and J, which are trimmed by 4 bases and 4 bases respectively.